This T cell receptor beta chain was captured by sequencing in a study of cytomegalovirus exposure and HLA in healthy donors. Study at large: There were under 130 million unique TCR beta sequences, drawn from around 180 million T cells, in an earlier analysis.

Findings and limits, study-wide: Cytomegalovirus association was assigned to 170 or so TCR beta chains.

Comments on this clone: The antigen is unknown.

Researchers ran the PCR with 60 Vbeta and 13 Jbeta primers. This table comes from immunoSEQ multiplex PCR, and its TCRdb copy is limited to in-frame clones, with some not included. The sample has under 200,000 clones; approximately 71% are singletons. Germline V gene sequence: CDR1 MDHEN, CDR2 SYDVKM. The CDR3 spans 14 residues. Between the trimmed V and J ends, which lost 8 bases and 3 bases, there was a span of 13 bases. The V call is TRBV28, the J call TRBJ1-4, with unresolved D. Specimen: PBMCs. The receptor was isolated from a woman under 30 in good health and CMV-seropositive. The DNA of the CDR3 is TGTGCCAGCTGGGGAGTGGATGCTAATGAAAAACTGTTTTTT. Translated: CASWGVDANEKLFF.